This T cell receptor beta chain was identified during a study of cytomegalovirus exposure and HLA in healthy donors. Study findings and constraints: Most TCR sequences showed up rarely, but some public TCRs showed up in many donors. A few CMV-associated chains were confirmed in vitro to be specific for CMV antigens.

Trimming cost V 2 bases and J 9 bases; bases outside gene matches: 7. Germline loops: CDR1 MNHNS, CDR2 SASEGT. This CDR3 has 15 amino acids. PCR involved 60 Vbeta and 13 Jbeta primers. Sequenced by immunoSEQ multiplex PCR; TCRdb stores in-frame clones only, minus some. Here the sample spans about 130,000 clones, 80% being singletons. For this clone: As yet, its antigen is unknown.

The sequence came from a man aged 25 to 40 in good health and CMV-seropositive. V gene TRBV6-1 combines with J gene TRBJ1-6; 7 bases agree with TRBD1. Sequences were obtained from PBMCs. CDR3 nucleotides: TGTGCCAGCAGTGAATCGACAGGGTGGGGTTCACCCCTCCACTTT. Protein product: CASSESTGWGSPLHF.